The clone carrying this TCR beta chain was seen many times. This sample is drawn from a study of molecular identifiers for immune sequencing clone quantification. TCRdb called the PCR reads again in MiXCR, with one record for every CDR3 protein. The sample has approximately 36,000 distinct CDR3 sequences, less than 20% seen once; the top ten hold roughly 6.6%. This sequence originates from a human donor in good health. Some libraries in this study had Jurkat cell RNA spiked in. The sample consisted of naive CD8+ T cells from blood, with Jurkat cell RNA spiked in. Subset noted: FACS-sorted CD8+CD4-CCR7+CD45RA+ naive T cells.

The CDR3 nucleotides read TGTGCCAGCAGTTTGGGACAGGGGTCCGGTCAGCCCCAGCATTTT. Translating it yields CASSLGQGSGQPQHF. The gene calls are TRBV28 and TRBJ1-5; 10 positions match TRBD1. CDR1 is MDHEN and CDR2 is SYDVKM in the germline V gene. The V gene end was trimmed by 3 bases and the J gene end by 6 bases; junction bases not matched to a gene: 5. This CDR3 is 15 amino acids long. Full variable domain (outside the CDR3, taken from reference TRBV28 and TRBJ1-5): DVKVTQSSRYLVKRTGEKVFLECVQDMDHENMFWYRQDPGLGLRLIYFSYDVKMKEKGDIPEGYSVSREKKERFSLILESASTNQTSMYLCASSLGQGSGQPQHFGDGTRLSIL.